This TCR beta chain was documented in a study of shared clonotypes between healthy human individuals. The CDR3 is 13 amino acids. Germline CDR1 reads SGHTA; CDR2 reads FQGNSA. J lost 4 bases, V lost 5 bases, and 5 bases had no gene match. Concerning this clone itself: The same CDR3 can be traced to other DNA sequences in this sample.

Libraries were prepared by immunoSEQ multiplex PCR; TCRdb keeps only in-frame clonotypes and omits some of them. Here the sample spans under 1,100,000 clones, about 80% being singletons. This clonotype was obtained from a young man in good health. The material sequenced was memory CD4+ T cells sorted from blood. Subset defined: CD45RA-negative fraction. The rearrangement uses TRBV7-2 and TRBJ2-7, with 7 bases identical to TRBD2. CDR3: CASSPRGGYEQYF. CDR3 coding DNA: TGTGCCAGCAGCCCTCGGGGAGGGTACGAGCAGTACTTC.